This T cell receptor (beta chain) was observed in a study of cytomegalovirus exposure and HLA in healthy donors. Study-wide background: Prior work identified 95 million to 120 million unique TCR beta sequences in 150 million to 200 million T cells.

Healthy individuals who donated bone marrow served as the donors. The study, taken as a whole, reports: Later analysis identified several of the most significant clusters that appeared linked to common viral pathogens.

To note about this clone: Its target is not known.

Trimming stripped 5 bases from V and 6 bases from J, with 17 bases between. CDR3 length equals 15 residues. From germline, CDR1 is SGHTA and CDR2 FQGNSA. With 60 Vbeta and 13 Jbeta primers, the PCR was carried out. In the source study's methods: Approximately 12 million of the about 80 million unique TCR beta chains counted in a later analysis were shared. This table comes from immunoSEQ multiplex PCR, and its TCRdb copy is limited to in-frame clones, with some not included. Clone size and V and J calls were adopted from that table, with D and trimming inferred from the DNA. The sample lists about 110,000 clones; 75% were seen once.

This TCR was sampled from a male donor in good health and CMV-seropositive. The sample taken for sequencing was PBMCs. V usage is TRBV7-2 and J usage is TRBJ1-5, with D unclear. The CDR3, as DNA: TGTGCCAGCAGCCCGGCGAGAGGGCAAGGTCAGCCCCAGCATTTT. Translating it yields CASSPARGQGQPQHF.